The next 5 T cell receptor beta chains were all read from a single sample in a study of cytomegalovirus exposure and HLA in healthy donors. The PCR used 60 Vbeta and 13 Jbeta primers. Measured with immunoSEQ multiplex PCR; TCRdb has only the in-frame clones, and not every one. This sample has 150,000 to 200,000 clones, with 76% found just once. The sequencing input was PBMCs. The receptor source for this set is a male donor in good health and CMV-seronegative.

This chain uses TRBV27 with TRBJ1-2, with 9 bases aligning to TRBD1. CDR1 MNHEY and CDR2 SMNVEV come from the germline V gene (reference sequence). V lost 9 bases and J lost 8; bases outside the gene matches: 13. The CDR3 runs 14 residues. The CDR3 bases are TGTGCCAGGGGGGACAGGGCCCGCGAAACGGGCTACACCTTC. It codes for CARGDRARETGYTF.

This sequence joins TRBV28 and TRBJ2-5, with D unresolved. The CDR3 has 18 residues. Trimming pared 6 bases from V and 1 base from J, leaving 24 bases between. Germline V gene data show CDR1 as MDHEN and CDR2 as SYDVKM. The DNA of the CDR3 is TGTGCCAGCAGCCCATCTTATCAGGTCGGCCCTCTCCAAGAGACCCAGTACTTC. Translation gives CASSPSYQVGPLQETQYF.

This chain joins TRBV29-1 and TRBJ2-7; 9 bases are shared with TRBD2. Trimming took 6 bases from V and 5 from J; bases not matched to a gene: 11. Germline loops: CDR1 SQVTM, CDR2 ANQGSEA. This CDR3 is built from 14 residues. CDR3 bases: TGCAGCGTCGCCCGGGGACTAGCAGGCGACGAGCAGTACTTC. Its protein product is CSVARGLAGDEQYF.

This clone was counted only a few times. The CDR3 loop reads CASSVGLVGTGELFF. The DNA for the CDR3 is TGTGCCAGTAGTGTGGGACTAGTCGGCACCGGGGAGCTGTTTTTT. The V and J genes are TRBV19 and TRBJ2-2; TRBD2 agrees at 8 bases. Germline loops: CDR1 LNHDA, CDR2 SQIVND (reference sequence). This CDR3 is built from 15 residues. Trimming took 5 bases from V and 4 from J; bases not matched to a gene: 6.

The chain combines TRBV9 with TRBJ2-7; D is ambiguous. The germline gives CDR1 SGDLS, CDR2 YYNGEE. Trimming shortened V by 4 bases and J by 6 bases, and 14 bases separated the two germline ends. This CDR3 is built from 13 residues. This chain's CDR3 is CASSSPPYREQYF. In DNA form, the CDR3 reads TGTGCCAGCAGCTCCCCTCCCTACCGCGAGCAGTACTTC.